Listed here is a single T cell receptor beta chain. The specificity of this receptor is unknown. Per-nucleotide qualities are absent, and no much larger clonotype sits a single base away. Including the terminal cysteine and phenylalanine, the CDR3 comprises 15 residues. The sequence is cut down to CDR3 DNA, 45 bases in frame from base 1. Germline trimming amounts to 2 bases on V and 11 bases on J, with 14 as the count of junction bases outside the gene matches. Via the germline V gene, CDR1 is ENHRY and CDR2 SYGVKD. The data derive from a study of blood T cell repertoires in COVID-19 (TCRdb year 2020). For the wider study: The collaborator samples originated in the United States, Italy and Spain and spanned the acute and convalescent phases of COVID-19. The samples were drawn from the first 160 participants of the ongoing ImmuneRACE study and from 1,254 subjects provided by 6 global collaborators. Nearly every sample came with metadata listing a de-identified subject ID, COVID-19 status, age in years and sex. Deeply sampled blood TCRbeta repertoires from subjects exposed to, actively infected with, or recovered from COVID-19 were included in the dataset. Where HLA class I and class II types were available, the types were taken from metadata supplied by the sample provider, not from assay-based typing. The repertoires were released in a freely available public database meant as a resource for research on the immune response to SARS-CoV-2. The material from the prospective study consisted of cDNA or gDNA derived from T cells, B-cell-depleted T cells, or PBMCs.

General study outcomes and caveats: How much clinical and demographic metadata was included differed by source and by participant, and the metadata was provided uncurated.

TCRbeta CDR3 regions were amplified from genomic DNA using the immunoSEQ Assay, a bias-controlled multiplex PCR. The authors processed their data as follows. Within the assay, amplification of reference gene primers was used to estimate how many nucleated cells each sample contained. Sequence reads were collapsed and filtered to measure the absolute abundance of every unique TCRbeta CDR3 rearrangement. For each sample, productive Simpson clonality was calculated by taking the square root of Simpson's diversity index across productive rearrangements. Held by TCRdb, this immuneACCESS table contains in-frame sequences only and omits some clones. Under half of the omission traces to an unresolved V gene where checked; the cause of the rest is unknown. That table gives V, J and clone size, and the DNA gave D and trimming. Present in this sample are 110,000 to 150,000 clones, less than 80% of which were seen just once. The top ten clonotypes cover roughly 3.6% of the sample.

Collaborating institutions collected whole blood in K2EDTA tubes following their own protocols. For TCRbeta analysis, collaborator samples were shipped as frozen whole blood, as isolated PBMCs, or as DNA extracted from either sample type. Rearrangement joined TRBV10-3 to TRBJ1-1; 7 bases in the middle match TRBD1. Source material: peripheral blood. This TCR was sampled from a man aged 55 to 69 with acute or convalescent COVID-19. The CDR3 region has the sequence CAISEVTGAWVMAFF. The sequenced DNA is TGTGCCATCAGTGAGGTCACAGGGGCCTGGGTCATGGCTTTCTTT.